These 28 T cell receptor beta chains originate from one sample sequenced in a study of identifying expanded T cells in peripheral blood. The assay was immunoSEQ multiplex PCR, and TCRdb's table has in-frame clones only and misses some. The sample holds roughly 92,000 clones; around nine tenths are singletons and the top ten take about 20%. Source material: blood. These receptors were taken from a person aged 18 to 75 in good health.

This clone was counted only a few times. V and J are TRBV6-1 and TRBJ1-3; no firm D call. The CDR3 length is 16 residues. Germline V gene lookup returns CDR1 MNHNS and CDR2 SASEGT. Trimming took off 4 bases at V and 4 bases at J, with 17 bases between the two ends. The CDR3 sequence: CASSVGSDPGGNTIYF. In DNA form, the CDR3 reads TGTGCCAGCAGTGTAGGATCGGATCCCGGAGGAAACACCATATATTTT.

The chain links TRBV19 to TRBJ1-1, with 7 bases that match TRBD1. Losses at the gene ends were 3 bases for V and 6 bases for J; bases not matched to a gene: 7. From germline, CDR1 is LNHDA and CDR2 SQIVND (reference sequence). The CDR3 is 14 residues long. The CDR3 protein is CASSITRGRPEAFF. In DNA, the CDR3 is TGTGCCAGTAGTATTACCAGGGGGAGGCCTGAAGCTTTCTTT.

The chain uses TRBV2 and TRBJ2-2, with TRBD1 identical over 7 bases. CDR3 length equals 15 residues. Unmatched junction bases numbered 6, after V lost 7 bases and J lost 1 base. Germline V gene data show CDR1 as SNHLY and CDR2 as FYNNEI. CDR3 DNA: TGTGCCAGCACCGAACAGGGGCGGAACACCGGGGAGCTGTTTTTT. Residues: CASTEQGRNTGELFF.

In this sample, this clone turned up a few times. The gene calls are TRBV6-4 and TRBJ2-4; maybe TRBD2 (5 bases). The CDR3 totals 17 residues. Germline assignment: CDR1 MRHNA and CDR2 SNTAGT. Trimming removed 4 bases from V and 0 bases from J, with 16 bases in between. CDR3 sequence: CASSGLDYPTAKNIQYF. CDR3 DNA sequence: TGTGCCAGCAGTGGTCTTGACTATCCCACAGCCAAAAACATTCAGTACTTC.

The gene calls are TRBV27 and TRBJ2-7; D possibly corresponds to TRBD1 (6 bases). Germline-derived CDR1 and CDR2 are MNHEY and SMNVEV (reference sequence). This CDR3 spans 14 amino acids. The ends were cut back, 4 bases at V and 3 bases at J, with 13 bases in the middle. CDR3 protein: CASSSTGAFYEQYF. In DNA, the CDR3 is TGTGCCAGCAGTTCGACAGGCGCGTTCTACGAGCAGTACTTC.

This CDR3 is CASTQDRNTEAFF. CDR3 DNA: TGTGCCAGCACCCAGGACAGGAACACTGAAGCTTTCTTT. The chain couples TRBV6-1 to TRBJ1-1; tentative D call: TRBD1 (6 bases). CDR3 length: 13 amino acids. V was clipped by 7 bases and J by 1 base, with 10 bases between them. CDR1 and CDR2 (germline): MNHNS, SASEGT.

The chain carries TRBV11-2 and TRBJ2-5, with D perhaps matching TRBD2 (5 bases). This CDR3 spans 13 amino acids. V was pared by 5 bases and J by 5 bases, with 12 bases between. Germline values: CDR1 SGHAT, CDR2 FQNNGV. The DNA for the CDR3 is TGTGCCAGCAGCCCCACTGAGGGCGAGACCCAGTACTTC. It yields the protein CASSPTEGETQYF.

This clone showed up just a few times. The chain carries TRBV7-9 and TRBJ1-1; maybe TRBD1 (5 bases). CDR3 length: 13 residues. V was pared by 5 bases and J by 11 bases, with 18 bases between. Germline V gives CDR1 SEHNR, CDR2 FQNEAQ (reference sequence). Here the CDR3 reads CASSQIRAEGAFF. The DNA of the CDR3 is TGTGCCAGCAGCCAGATTCGTGCGGAGGGGGCTTTCTTT.

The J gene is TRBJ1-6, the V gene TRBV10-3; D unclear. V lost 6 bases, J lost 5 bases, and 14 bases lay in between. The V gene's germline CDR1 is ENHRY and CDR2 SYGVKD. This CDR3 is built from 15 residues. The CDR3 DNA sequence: TGTGCCATCAGGTTTTCAGGCGGAGATAATTCACCCCTCCACTTT. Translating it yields CAIRFSGGDNSPLHF.

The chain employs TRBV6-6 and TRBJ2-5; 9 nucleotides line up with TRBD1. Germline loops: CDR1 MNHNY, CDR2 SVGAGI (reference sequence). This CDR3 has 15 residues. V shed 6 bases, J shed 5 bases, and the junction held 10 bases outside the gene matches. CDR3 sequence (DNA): TGTGCCAGCAGGAGTAAGGGACAGGGTAGTGAGACCCAGTACTTC. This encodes CASRSKGQGSETQYF.

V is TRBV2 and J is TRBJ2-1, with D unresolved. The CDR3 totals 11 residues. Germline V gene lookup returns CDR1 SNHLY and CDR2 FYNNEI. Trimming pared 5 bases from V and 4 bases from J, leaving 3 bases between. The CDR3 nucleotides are TGTGCCAGCAGTCCGTACAATGAGCAGTTCTTC. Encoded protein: CASSPYNEQFF.

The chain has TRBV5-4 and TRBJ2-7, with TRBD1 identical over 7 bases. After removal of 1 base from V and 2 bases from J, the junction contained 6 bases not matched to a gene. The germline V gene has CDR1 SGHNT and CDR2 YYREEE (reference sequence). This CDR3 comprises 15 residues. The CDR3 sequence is CASSLKGTETYEQYF. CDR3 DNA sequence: TGTGCCAGCAGCTTGAAGGGGACAGAGACCTACGAGCAGTACTTC.

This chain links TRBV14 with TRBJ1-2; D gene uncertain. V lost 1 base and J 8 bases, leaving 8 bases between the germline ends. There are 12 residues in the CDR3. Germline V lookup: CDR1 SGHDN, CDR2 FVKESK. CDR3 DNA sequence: TGTGCCAGCAGCCAAGTCTCGGGGGGCTACACCTTC. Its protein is CASSQVSGGYTF. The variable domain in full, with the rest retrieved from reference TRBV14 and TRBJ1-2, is EAGVTQFPSHSVIEKGQTVTLRCDPISGHDNLYWYRRVMGKEIKFLLHFVKESKQDESGMPNNRFLAERTGGTYSTLKVQPAELEDSGVYFCASSQVSGGYTFGSGTRLTVV.

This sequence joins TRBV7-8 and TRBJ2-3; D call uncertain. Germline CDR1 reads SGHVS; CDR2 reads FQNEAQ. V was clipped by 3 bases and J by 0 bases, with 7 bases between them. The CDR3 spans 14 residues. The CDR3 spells CASSFETSTDTQYF. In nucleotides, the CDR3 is TGTGCCAGCAGCTTTGAAACCAGCACAGATACGCAGTATTTT. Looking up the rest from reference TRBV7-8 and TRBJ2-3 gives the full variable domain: GAGVSQSPRYKVAKRGQDVALRCDPISGHVSLFWYQQALGQGPEFLTYFQNEAQLDKSGLPSDRFFAERPEGSVSTLKIQRTQQEDSAVYLCASSFETSTDTQYFGPGTRLTVL.

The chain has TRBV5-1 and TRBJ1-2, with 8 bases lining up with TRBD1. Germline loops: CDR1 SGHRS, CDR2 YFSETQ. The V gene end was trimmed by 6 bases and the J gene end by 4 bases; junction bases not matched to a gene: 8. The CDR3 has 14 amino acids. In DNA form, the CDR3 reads TGCGCCAGCACGTCAGGGGGCGCTGGCTATGGCTACACCTTC. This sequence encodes CASTSGGAGYGYTF.

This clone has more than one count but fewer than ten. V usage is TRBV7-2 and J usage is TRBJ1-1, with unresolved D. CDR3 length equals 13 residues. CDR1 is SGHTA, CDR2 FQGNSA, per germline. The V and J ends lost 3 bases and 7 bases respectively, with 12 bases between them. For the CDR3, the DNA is TGTGCCAGCAGCTTCTTCGGACGGGGTGAAGCTTTCTTT. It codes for CASSFFGRGEAFF.

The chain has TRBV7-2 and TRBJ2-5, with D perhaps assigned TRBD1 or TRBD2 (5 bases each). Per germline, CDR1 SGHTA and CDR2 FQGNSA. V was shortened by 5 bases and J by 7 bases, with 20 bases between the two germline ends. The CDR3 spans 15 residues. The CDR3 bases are TGTGCCAGCAGCCCCGCTTCGGGGCTTCTGGGGACCCAGTACTTC. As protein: CASSPASGLLGTQYF.

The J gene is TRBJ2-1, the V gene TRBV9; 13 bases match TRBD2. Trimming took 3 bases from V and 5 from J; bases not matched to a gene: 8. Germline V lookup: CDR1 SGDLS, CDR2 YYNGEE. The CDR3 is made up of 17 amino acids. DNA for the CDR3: TGTGCCAGCAGCGCCCCACTAGCGGGGGGGCGAAACAATGAGCAGTTCTTC. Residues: CASSAPLAGGRNNEQFF. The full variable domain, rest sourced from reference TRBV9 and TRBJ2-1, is DSGVTQTPKHLITATGQRVTLRCSPRSGDLSVYWYQQSLDQGLQFLIQYYNGEERAKGNILERFSAQQFPDLHSELNLSSLELGDSALYFCASSAPLAGGRNNEQFFGPGTRLTVL.

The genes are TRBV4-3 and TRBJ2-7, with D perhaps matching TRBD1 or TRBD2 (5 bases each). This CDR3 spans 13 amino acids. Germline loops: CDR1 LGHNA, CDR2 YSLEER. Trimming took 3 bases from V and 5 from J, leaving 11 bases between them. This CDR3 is CASSHQRGDEQYF. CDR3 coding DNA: TGCGCCAGCAGCCACCAAAGGGGAGACGAGCAGTACTTC.

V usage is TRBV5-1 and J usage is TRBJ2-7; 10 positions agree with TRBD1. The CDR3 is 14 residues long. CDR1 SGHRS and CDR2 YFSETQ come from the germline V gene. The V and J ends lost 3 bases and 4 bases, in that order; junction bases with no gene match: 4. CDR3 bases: TGCGCCAGCAGCTGGACAGGGGGACCTTACGAGCAGTACTTC. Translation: CASSWTGGPYEQYF.

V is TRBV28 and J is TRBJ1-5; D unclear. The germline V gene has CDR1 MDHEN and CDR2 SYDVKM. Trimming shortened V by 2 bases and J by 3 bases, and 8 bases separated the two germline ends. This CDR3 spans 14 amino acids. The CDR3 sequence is CASSLDRPNQPQHF. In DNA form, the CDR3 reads TGTGCCAGCAGTTTAGACCGGCCCAATCAGCCCCAGCATTTT.

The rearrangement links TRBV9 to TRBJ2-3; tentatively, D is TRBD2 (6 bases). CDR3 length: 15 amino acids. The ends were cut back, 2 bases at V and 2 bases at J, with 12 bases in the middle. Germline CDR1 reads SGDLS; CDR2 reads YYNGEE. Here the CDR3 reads CASSVPGLTTDTQYF. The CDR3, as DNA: TGTGCCAGCAGCGTCCCGGGACTCACCACAGATACGCAGTATTTT. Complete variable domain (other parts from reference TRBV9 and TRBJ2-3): DSGVTQTPKHLITATGQRVTLRCSPRSGDLSVYWYQQSLDQGLQFLIQYYNGEERAKGNILERFSAQQFPDLHSELNLSSLELGDSALYFCASSVPGLTTDTQYFGPGTRLTVL.

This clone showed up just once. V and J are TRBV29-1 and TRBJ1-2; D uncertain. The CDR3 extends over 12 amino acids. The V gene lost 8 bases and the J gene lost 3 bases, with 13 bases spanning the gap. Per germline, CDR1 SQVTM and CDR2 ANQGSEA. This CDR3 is CSSLAWDYGYTF. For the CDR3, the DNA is TGCAGCTCCCTTGCGTGGGACTATGGCTACACCTTC.

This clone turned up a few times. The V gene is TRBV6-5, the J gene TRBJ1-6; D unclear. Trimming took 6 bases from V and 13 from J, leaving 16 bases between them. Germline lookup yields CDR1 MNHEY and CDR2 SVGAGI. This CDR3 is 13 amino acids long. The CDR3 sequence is CASRTTGPWPLHF. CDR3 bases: TGTGCCAGCAGAACGACCGGGCCCTGGCCCCTCCACTTT.

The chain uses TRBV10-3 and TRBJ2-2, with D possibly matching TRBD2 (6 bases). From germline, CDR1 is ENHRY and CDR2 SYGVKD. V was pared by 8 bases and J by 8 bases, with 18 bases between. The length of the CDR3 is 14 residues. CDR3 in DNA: TGTGCCATCTTAGCTGATGGCGGGGTAGGGGAGCTGTTTTTT. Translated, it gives CAILADGGVGELFF.

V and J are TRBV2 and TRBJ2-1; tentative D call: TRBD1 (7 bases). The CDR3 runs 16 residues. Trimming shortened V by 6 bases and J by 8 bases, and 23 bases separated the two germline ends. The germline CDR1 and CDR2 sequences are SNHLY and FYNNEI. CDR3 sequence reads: CASRAGTGAMGYEQFF. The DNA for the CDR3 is TGTGCCAGCAGAGCGGGCACAGGGGCGATGGGCTATGAGCAGTTCTTC.

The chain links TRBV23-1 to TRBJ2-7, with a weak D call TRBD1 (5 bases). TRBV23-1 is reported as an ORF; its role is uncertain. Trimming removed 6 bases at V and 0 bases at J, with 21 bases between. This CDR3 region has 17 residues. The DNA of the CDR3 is TGCGCCAGCAGATCGATCAATGGCAGGGAAAGCTCCTACGAGCAGTACTTC. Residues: CASRSINGRESSYEQYF.

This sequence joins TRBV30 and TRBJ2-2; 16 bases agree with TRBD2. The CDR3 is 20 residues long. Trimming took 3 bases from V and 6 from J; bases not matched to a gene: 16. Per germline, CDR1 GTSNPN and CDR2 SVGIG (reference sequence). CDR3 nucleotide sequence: TGTGCCTGGAGCCTAAACCCGGGACTAGCGGGGGGGCTTGACTCCGGGGAGCTGTTTTTT. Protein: CAWSLNPGLAGGLDSGELFF.